The 18 T cell receptor beta chains given below trace back to one sample, sequenced in a study of cytomegalovirus exposure and HLA in healthy donors. PCR used 60 Vbeta primers and 13 Jbeta primers. The table came from immunoSEQ multiplex PCR; TCRdb's copy has only in-frame clones and leaves some out. The sample table sets out about 140,000 clones. Material for sequencing was PBMCs. The receptors here all came from a male donor in good health and CMV-seronegative.

The rearrangement links TRBV7-8 to TRBJ2-7; TRBD2 matches 9 bases. The V segment lost 1 base and the J segment 7 bases; nucleotides outside the gene matches: 8. This CDR3 has 15 residues. The germline V gene encodes CDR1 SGHVS and CDR2 FQNEAQ. The CDR3 DNA is TGTGCCAGCAGCTTAGGGAGCGGGGGGTTTGGAGAGCAGTACTTC. The encoded protein is CASSLGSGGFGEQYF.

This rearrangement joins TRBV2 to TRBJ1-1, with D possibly matching TRBD1 (5 bases). Trimming shortened V by 7 bases and J by 1 base, and 16 bases separated the two germline ends. The CDR3 is 15 residues long. Germline values: CDR1 SNHLY, CDR2 FYNNEI. The CDR3 here is CASTTAGHTNTEAFF. In nucleotides, the CDR3 is TGTGCCAGCACCACCGCGGGGCACACGAACACTGAAGCTTTCTTT.

The J gene is TRBJ2-7, the V gene TRBV19, with D possibly being TRBD1 (6 bases). Germline V gene lookup returns CDR1 LNHDA and CDR2 SQIVND (reference sequence). The CDR3 loop spans 14 amino acids. Trimming took off 5 bases at V and 2 bases at J, with 13 bases between the two ends. CDR3 region: CASSLKGHPYEQYF. The CDR3 DNA reads TGTGCCAGTAGTCTGAAGGGACACCCCTACGAGCAGTACTTC. Supplemented by reference TRBV19 and TRBJ2-7, the full variable domain reads DGGITQSPKYLFRKEGQNVTLSCEQNLNHDAMYWYRQDPGQGLRLIYYSQIVNDFQKGDIAEGYSVSREKKESFPLTVTSAQKNPTAFYLCASSLKGHPYEQYFGPGTRLTVT.

This rearrangement joins TRBV4-3 to TRBJ1-1; the match to TRBD1 covers 7 bases. The CDR3 loop spans 14 amino acids. Per germline, CDR1 LGHNA and CDR2 YSLEER. V lost 0 bases to trimming and J lost 9 bases; unmatched junction nucleotides: 7. Here the CDR3 DNA reads TGCGCCAGCAGCCAAGAGACAGGGAACGTACAAGCTTTCTTT. It translates to CASSQETGNVQAFF.

The rearrangement joins TRBV5-1 to TRBJ2-4; D perhaps matches TRBD1 (5 bases). Trimming removed 4 bases at V and 12 bases at J, with 17 bases between. The CDR3 totals 13 residues. CDR1 is SGHRS and CDR2 is YFSETQ in the germline V gene. The CDR3 nucleotides read TGCGCCAGCAGCCCTGGTGTTACAGGATCTCAGTACTTC. Amino acids: CASSPGVTGSQYF.

The chain has TRBV30 and TRBJ2-1; 16 bases align to TRBD2. Germline values: CDR1 GTSNPN, CDR2 SVGIG (reference sequence). The CDR3 length is 16 residues. V lost 2 bases, J lost 9 bases, and 7 bases stayed unmatched. Written as DNA, the CDR3 is TGTGCCTGGAGTAGGGGACTAGCGGGAGGGCGGAGTGAGCAGTTCTTC. This translates into CAWSRGLAGGRSEQFF.

The rearrangement uses TRBV7-8 and TRBJ1-2; D remains ambiguous. The CDR3 sequence is 13 residues long. Trimming cost V 3 bases and J 3 bases, with 8 bases left between them. The germline V gene encodes CDR1 SGHVS and CDR2 FQNEAQ. The CDR3 region is CASSFRAHYGYTF. In DNA, the CDR3 is TGTGCCAGCAGCTTTAGAGCTCACTATGGCTACACCTTC. The entire variable domain, with the rest obtained from reference TRBV7-8 and TRBJ1-2, is as follows: GAGVSQSPRYKVAKRGQDVALRCDPISGHVSLFWYQQALGQGPEFLTYFQNEAQLDKSGLPSDRFFAERPEGSVSTLKIQRTQQEDSAVYLCASSFRAHYGYTFGSGTRLTVV.

The chain carries TRBV5-4 and TRBJ2-7; 11 bases are a match to TRBD2. This CDR3 has 15 residues. Germline-derived CDR1 and CDR2 are SGHNT and YYREEE (reference sequence). Germline trimming cut 0 bases from V and 6 bases from J; bases unmatched to any gene: 5. CDR3 nucleotide sequence: TGTGCCAGCAGCTTGGGATTAGCGGGAGGGGCCGAGCAGTACTTC. Encoded protein: CASSLGLAGGAEQYF. Drawing the rest from reference TRBV5-4 and TRBJ2-7, the complete variable domain is ETGVTQSPTHLIKTRGQQVTLRCSSQSGHNTVSWYQQALGQGPQFIFQYYREEENGRGNFPPRFSGLQFPNYSSELNVNALELDDSALYLCASSLGLAGGAEQYFGPGTRLTVT.

This chain connects TRBV5-4 to TRBJ1-1; a weak D match, TRBD1 (6 bases). Germline V CDR1 and CDR2: SGHNT, YYREEE (reference sequence). Trimming shortened V by 4 bases and J by 0 bases, and 10 bases separated the two germline ends. The CDR3 has 14 amino acids. CDR3 coding DNA: TGTGCCAGCAGCAACGAGGGGGTGAACACTGAAGCTTTCTTT. The encoded protein is CASSNEGVNTEAFF.

V and J are TRBV30 and TRBJ1-5, with 9 bases that match TRBD1. Germline V lookup: CDR1 GTSNPN, CDR2 SVGIG (reference sequence). CDR3 length: 15 amino acids. The V gene end was trimmed by 4 bases and the J gene end by 4 bases; junction bases not matched to a gene: 8. The CDR3: CAWTVGQGGNQPQHF. CDR3 sequence (DNA): TGTGCCTGGACCGTGGGACAGGGCGGTAATCAGCCCCAGCATTTT.

The rearrangement joins TRBV10-1 to TRBJ2-1; tentatively, D is TRBD2 (5 bases). The CDR3 extends over 14 amino acids. The V end was cut by 3 bases, the J end by 0 bases, with 6 bases between. Looked up from germline, CDR1 is WNHNN and CDR2 is SYGVQD (reference sequence). The CDR3 DNA sequence: TGCGCCAGCAGTGAAGCGGTCTCCTACAATGAGCAGTTCTTC. Translation gives CASSEAVSYNEQFF.

About this clone: Compared with germline, one end of the junction differs, possibly owing to a read error. This CDR3 is also generated by other DNA sequences in the sample. CDR3 amino acids: CASSLGSGGAYEQYF. CDR3 sequence (DNA): TGCGCCAGCAGTTTGGGGAGCGGGGGGGCCTACGAGCAGTACTTC. The chain has TRBV27 and TRBJ2-7, with 10 bases identical to TRBD2. There are 15 residues in the CDR3. In germline, CDR1 is MNHEY, CDR2 SMNVEV (reference sequence).

This chain links TRBV27 with TRBJ1-1, with 11 bases matching TRBD1. The CDR3 sequence is 16 residues long. Germline loops: CDR1 MNHEY, CDR2 SMNVEV (reference sequence). V lost 1 base, J lost 2 bases, and 3 bases stayed unmatched. The CDR3 region is CASSLWDRGVNTEAFF. CDR3 sequence (DNA): TGTGCCAGCAGTTTATGGGACAGGGGGGTCAACACTGAAGCTTTCTTT.

V and J are TRBV20-1 and TRBJ2-5; D uncertain. CDR1 is DFQATT and CDR2 is SNEGSKA in the germline V gene (reference sequence). The V gene lost 3 bases and the J gene lost 7 bases, with 6 bases spanning the gap. CDR3 length: 10 residues. The CDR3 protein is CSASRLTQYF. DNA for the CDR3: TGCAGTGCTAGCAGGCTGACCCAGTACTTC.

The chain has TRBV6-5 and TRBJ1-1; 8 bases are shared with TRBD1. This CDR3 has 15 amino acids. Germline V lookup: CDR1 MNHEY, CDR2 SVGAGI. Trimming at V came to 6 bases and at J to 1 base, leaving 7 bases not matched to a gene. The CDR3 is CASSRQGFGNTEAFF. For the CDR3, the DNA is TGTGCCAGCAGCCGACAGGGGTTCGGGAACACTGAAGCTTTCTTT.

The rearrangement joins TRBV29-1 to TRBJ1-3; TRBD1 aligns across 8 bases. The length of the CDR3 is 13 residues. V trimming: 6 bases; J trimming: 0 bases; junction bases outside the gene matches: 1. In germline, CDR1 is SQVTM, CDR2 ANQGSEA. In DNA form, the CDR3 reads TGCAGCGTGGGGACAGGCTCTGGAAACACCATATATTTT. Its translation is CSVGTGSGNTIYF.

The genes are TRBV5-1 and TRBJ2-3; 8 positions agree with TRBD2. The CDR3 loop spans 16 amino acids. The J segment lost 0 bases and the V segment lost 3 bases, leaving 6 bases of the junction unmatched. Germline V CDR1 and CDR2: SGHRS, YFSETQ. CDR3 region: CASSSRSGVSTDTQYF. DNA of the CDR3: TGCGCCAGCAGCTCCCGTAGCGGGGTTAGCACAGATACGCAGTATTTT.

The rearrangement links TRBV16 to TRBJ2-1, with D possibly TRBD2 on 6 matching bases. This CDR3 is 15 amino acids long. Per germline, CDR1 KGHSY and CDR2 FQNENV. V was pared by 4 bases and J by 1 base, with 11 bases between. This CDR3 reads CASSPGGVSYNEQFF. CDR3 nucleotide sequence: TGTGCCAGCAGCCCCGGGGGTGTTTCCTACAATGAGCAGTTCTTC. Variable domain in full (rest from reference TRBV16 and TRBJ2-1): GEEVAQTPKHLVRGEGQKAKLYCAPIKGHSYVFWYQQVLKNEFKFLISFQNENVFDETGMPKERFSAKCLPNSPCSLEIQATKLEDSAVYFCASSPGGVSYNEQFFGPGTRLTVL.